The 11 T cell receptor beta chains below come from one sample, sequenced in a study of TIL therapy for anti-PD-1-resistant metastatic lung cancer. This was the immunoSEQ v3 assay. Some clones are missing from TCRdb's copy, which holds only in-frame ones; the method was immunoSEQ multiplex PCR. Among some 32,000 clones listed, 70% to 80% were seen once. Time point specified: pre-treatment sample, taken before nivolumab and TIL therapy. Sequencing was performed on blood, taken at baseline. These receptors all stem from a woman aged 30 to 85 with non-small cell lung cancer.

The rearrangement uses TRBV6-1 and TRBJ2-5, with no clear D. The ends were cut back, 3 bases at V and 4 bases at J, with 6 bases in the middle. The CDR3 runs to 12 residues. The germline gives CDR1 MNHNS, CDR2 SASEGT. Here the CDR3 reads CASSESGETQYF. The CDR3 nucleotides read TGTGCCAGCAGTGAGTCGGGAGAGACCCAGTACTTC.

The rearrangement uses TRBV15 and TRBJ2-1; weak D call: TRBD2 (6 bases). In germline, CDR1 is LNHNV, CDR2 YYDKDF (reference sequence). The length of the CDR3 is 14 residues. Between the trimmed V and J ends, which lost 4 bases and 9 bases, there was a span of 16 bases. The CDR3 coding sequence is TGTGCCACCAGCACTAGACGGGGGACGGGTGAGCAGTTCTTC. This gives the protein CATSTRRGTGEQFF.

The chain combines TRBV7-8 with TRBJ2-5; the D call may be TRBD1 or TRBD2 (5 bases each). Trimming removed 3 bases at V and 5 bases at J, with 19 bases between. Germline V gives CDR1 SGHVS, CDR2 FQNEAQ. The CDR3 contains 16 residues. CDR3 sequence (DNA): TGTGCCAGCAGCTTCCAAGACTGGTCCTGGGGGGAGACCCAGTACTTC. Its protein is CASSFQDWSWGETQYF.

The rearrangement links TRBV5-4 to TRBJ2-7; weak D call: TRBD2 (6 bases). Germline loops: CDR1 SGHNT, CDR2 YYREEE (reference sequence). The CDR3 totals 15 residues. V lost 3 bases and J 1 base, leaving 14 bases between the germline ends. The CDR3 nucleotides read TGTGCCAGCAGCTCGGGAGCGGATACATCCTACGAGCAGTACTTC. This encodes CASSSGADTSYEQYF.

The chain employs TRBV10-3 and TRBJ1-3, with unresolved D. Germline V lookup: CDR1 ENHRY, CDR2 SYGVKD. With 11 bases removed from V and 0 bases from J, the gap between germline ends came to 11 bases. This CDR3 has 13 amino acids. This CDR3 is CASETASGNTIYF. DNA for the CDR3: TGTGCCTCTGAAACAGCCTCTGGAAACACCATATATTTT.

The rearrangement links TRBV5-6 to TRBJ2-1; D not certain. Germline assignment: CDR1 SGHDT and CDR2 YYEEEE. Trimming shortened V by 0 bases and J by 4 bases, and 8 bases separated the two germline ends. This CDR3 is built from 14 residues. The chain's CDR3 is CASSLGNRYNEQFF. CDR3 DNA sequence: TGTGCCAGCAGCTTGGGGAATAGGTACAATGAGCAGTTCTTC.

Comment on this clone: Additional DNA sequences in this sample encode the identical CDR3. The rearrangement uses TRBV27 and TRBJ2-7; 7 bases agree with TRBD2. This CDR3 region has 12 residues. Trimming removed 8 bases from V and 3 bases from J; junction bases left unmatched: 4. Germline V lookup: CDR1 MNHEY, CDR2 SMNVEV (reference sequence). This CDR3 is CASGGGIYEQYF. In DNA form, the CDR3 reads TGTGCCAGCGGGGGGGGGATCTACGAGCAGTACTTC.

This chain links TRBV7-6 with TRBJ2-5; 7 nucleotides line up with TRBD2. TRBJ2-7 matches the DNA end more closely, so the J call is doubtful. Germline values: CDR1 SGHVS, CDR2 FNYEAQ. This CDR3 has 15 residues. The CDR3 sequence: CASSSRAGMDYEQYF. The CDR3 nucleotides read TGTGCCAGCAGCTCCCGAGCGGGAATGGACTACGAGCAGTACTTC.

The chain combines TRBV10-1 with TRBJ2-3, with a weak D call TRBD1 (6 bases). V dropped 2 bases and J dropped 5 bases, with 14 bases sitting between them. The CDR3 has 15 residues. Per germline, CDR1 WNHNN and CDR2 SYGVQD (reference sequence). The CDR3 region is CASSEVGAAQDTQYF. The DNA for the CDR3 is TGCGCCAGCAGTGAGGTGGGGGCAGCACAAGATACGCAGTATTTT.

This chain joins TRBV7-7 and TRBJ1-4, with D perhaps matching TRBD1 (6 bases). Germline V gives CDR1 SSHAT, CDR2 FNYEAQ (reference sequence). V lost 2 bases to trimming and J lost 8 bases, with 15 bases between them. The length of the CDR3 is 15 residues. Here the CDR3 reads CASSLTRQDSEKLFF. The CDR3 region has the DNA TGTGCCAGCAGCTTAACCCGACAGGACTCAGAAAAACTGTTTTTT. The full variable domain, its missing parts supplied by reference TRBV7-7 and TRBJ1-4, is GAGVSQSPRYKVTKRGQDVTLRCDPISSHATLYWYQQALGQGPEFLTYFNYEAQPDKSGLPSDRFSAERPEGSISTLTIQRTEQRDSAMYRCASSLTRQDSEKLFFGSGTQLSVL.

The CDR3, as DNA: TGCGCCAGCAGCTTGTCCCGGCCGAGTGGAAACACCATATATTTT. Translating gives CASSLSRPSGNTIYF. The rearrangement joins TRBV5-1 to TRBJ1-3; no clear D gene. V lost 1 base and J lost 3, with 11 bases in between. This CDR3 is 15 amino acids long. Per the germline V gene, CDR1 is SGHRS and CDR2 is YFSETQ. The full variable domain, with the rest looked up from reference TRBV5-1 and TRBJ1-3, is KAGVTQTPRYLIKTRGQQVTLSCSPISGHRSVSWYQQTPGQGLQFLFEYFSETQRNKGNFPGRFSGRQFSNSRSEMNVSTLELGDSALYLCASSLSRPSGNTIYFGEGSWLTVV.